Following are 7 T cell receptor beta chains from one sample sequenced in a study of blood T cell repertoires in COVID-19. TCRdb keeps only in-frame clones here, not all; method: immunoSEQ multiplex PCR. The data hold about 86,000 clones, with around 85% observed a single time. What was sequenced was peripheral blood. These receptors originate from a man aged 45-65 years with acute or convalescent COVID-19.

The chain links TRBV7-2 to TRBJ1-5; 9 bases map to TRBD1. V shed 3 bases and J 4 bases; nucleotides not matched to a gene: 4. The CDR3 runs to 15 residues. Germline-derived CDR1 and CDR2 are SGHTA and FQGNSA. CDR3 DNA sequence: TGTGCCAGCAGCTTTACAGGGGGCGGGAATCAGCCCCAGCATTTT. Translating gives CASSFTGGGNQPQHF.

This clone was seen only a few times. V and J are TRBV28 and TRBJ1-5; 8 positions agree with TRBD1. This CDR3 contains 14 residues. Germline CDR1 and CDR2: MDHEN and SYDVKM. With V trimmed by 5 bases and J by 5 bases, 5 bases remained unmatched. The CDR3: CASSDGQGHQPQHF. DNA of the CDR3: TGTGCCAGCAGTGACGGACAGGGACATCAGCCCCAGCATTTT. Together with reference TRBV28 and TRBJ1-5, the CDR3 gives the full variable domain: DVKVTQSSRYLVKRTGEKVFLECVQDMDHENMFWYRQDPGLGLRLIYFSYDVKMKEKGDIPEGYSVSREKKERFSLILESASTNQTSMYLCASSDGQGHQPQHFGDGTRLSIL.

The chain recombines TRBV11-2 with TRBJ1-5; unclear D gene. The CDR3 totals 13 residues. Germline V lookup: CDR1 SGHAT, CDR2 FQNNGV. V gave up 0 bases and J gave up 7 bases, with 7 bases separating them. CDR3 in amino acids: CASSLDRGQPQHF. The CDR3 DNA is TGTGCCAGCAGCTTAGATCGGGGACAGCCCCAGCATTTT.

The sample holds a few counts of this clone. The chain employs TRBV7-2 and TRBJ1-6; 10 bases align to TRBD1. The CDR3 has 15 amino acids. Trimming cost V 4 bases and J 10 bases; bases outside gene matches: 7. From germline, CDR1 is SGHTA and CDR2 FQGNSA. The CDR3 region is CASSSRDRGGSPLHF. In DNA, the CDR3 is TGTGCCAGCAGCTCACGGGACAGGGGAGGATCACCCCTCCACTTT.

This sequence joins TRBV5-1 and TRBJ2-7; maybe TRBD1 (6 bases). Trimming cost V 0 bases and J 4 bases, with 11 bases left between them. The CDR3 length is 14 residues. The germline V gene encodes CDR1 SGHRS and CDR2 YFSETQ. This CDR3 is CASSLDGTLYEQYF. CDR3 bases: TGCGCCAGCAGCTTGGACGGGACATTATACGAGCAGTACTTC.

The chain has TRBV3-1 (or the pseudogene TRBV3-2) and TRBJ2-5, with 7 bases that match TRBD1. The CDR3 is 15 amino acids. CDR1 LGHDT and CDR2 YNNKEL come from the germline V gene (reference sequence). V shed 4 bases and J 2 bases; nucleotides not matched to a gene: 7. The CDR3 coding sequence is TGTGCCAGCAGCCGTCAGGGGGTGGGGCAAGAGACCCAGTACTTC. Translating gives CASSRQGVGQETQYF.

The rearrangement links TRBV29-1 to TRBJ2-1; 10 bases fit TRBD2. The CDR3 extends over 17 amino acids. V trimming: 5 bases; J trimming: 6 bases; junction bases outside the gene matches: 16. CDR1 and CDR2 (germline): SQVTM, ANQGSEA. The CDR3, as DNA: TGCAGCGTTTCTTTCCCGAATCTAGCGGGAGTTCCCAATGAGCAGTTCTTC. It codes for CSVSFPNLAGVPNEQFF.